These T cell receptor beta chains were read from a single sample in a study of blood T cell repertoires in COVID-19. Measured with immunoSEQ multiplex PCR; TCRdb has only the in-frame clones, and not every one. The data show 150,000 to 200,000 clones, roughly 84% seen once. Specimen: peripheral blood. The receptors were sampled from an older man with active or convalescent COVID-19. CDR3s include the opening cysteine and the closing phenylalanine or tryptophan. A D gene is named only where the DNA matches it firmly. Size is stated for part of the rows, as once, few or many counts, or as a class when the clone is expanded.

J gene: TRBJ1-2; V gene: TRBV7-9; D gene: .; clone size: .; CDR3 protein: CASSLQAGNYGYTF; CDR3 DNA: TGTGCCAGCAGCCTACAAGCAGGGAACTATGGCTACACCTTC
J gene: TRBJ2-3; V gene: TRBV5-1; D gene: TRBD1; clone size: .; CDR3 protein: CATGTGQITDTQYF; CDR3 DNA: TGCGCCACAGGAACGGGACAGATCACAGATACGCAGTATTTT
J gene: TRBJ1-1; V gene: TRBV5-1; D gene: .; clone size: .; CDR3 protein: CASSSRGNTEAFF; CDR3 DNA: TGCGCCAGCAGCTCCAGGGGAAACACTGAAGCTTTCTTT
J gene: TRBJ1-3; V gene: TRBV3-1/TRBV3-2; D gene: .; clone size: .; CDR3 protein: CASSQEPGRVAGNTIYF; CDR3 DNA: TGTGCCAGCAGCCAAGAACCTGGCAGGGTAGCTGGAAACACCATATATTTT
J gene: TRBJ2-2; V gene: TRBV6-2/TRBV6-3; D gene: .; clone size: .; CDR3 protein: CASSYLDSRTGELFF; CDR3 DNA: TGTGCCAGCAGTTACCTGGACAGTCGCACCGGGGAGCTGTTTTTT
J gene: TRBJ1-1; V gene: TRBV9; D gene: TRBD1; clone size: .; CDR3 protein: CASSKSSGTGNTEAFF; CDR3 DNA: TGTGCCAGCAGCAAGTCCTCCGGGACAGGGAACACTGAAGCTTTCTTT
J gene: TRBJ2-1; V gene: TRBV4-3; D gene: .; clone size: .; CDR3 protein: CASSQQGAGMGEQFF; CDR3 DNA: TGCGCCAGCAGCCAGCAAGGGGCAGGAATGGGTGAGCAGTTCTTC
J gene: TRBJ2-5; V gene: TRBV18; D gene: .; clone size: .; CDR3 protein: CASSPAGEETQYF; CDR3 DNA: TGTGCCAGCTCACCGGCAGGGGAAGAGACCCAGTACTTC
J gene: TRBJ1-1; V gene: TRBV19; D gene: .; clone size: .; CDR3 protein: CATKKKRDTEAFF; CDR3 DNA: TGTGCCACCAAAAAGAAGCGGGACACTGAAGCTTTCTTT
J gene: TRBJ1-2; V gene: TRBV5-4; D gene: TRBD1; clone size: .; CDR3 protein: CASSFRTGSNYGYTF; CDR3 DNA: TGTGCCAGCAGCTTTCGGACAGGATCTAACTATGGCTACACCTTC
J gene: TRBJ1-5; V gene: TRBV10-3; D gene: .; clone size: .; CDR3 protein: CAISERGGNQPQHF; CDR3 DNA: TGTGCCATCAGTGAAAGGGGTGGCAATCAGCCCCAGCATTTT
J gene: TRBJ1-1; V gene: TRBV6-6; D gene: .; clone size: .; CDR3 protein: CASSYSGRRSQAFF; CDR3 DNA: TGTGCCAGCAGTTACTCGGGTAGACGGAGTCAAGCTTTCTTT
J gene: TRBJ1-1; V gene: TRBV7-9; D gene: .; clone size: .; CDR3 protein: CASSLAVGGGTEAFF; CDR3 DNA: TGTGCCAGCAGCTTAGCTGTCGGCGGGGGCACTGAAGCTTTCTTT
J gene: TRBJ1-5; V gene: TRBV7-9; D gene: .; clone size: once; CDR3 protein: CASSLVGGVGQPQHF; CDR3 DNA: TGTGCCAGCAGCTTAGTTGGAGGGGTGGGTCAGCCCCAGCATTTT
J gene: TRBJ2-2; V gene: TRBV3-1/TRBV3-2; D gene: .; clone size: few; CDR3 protein: CASSRLLGELFF; CDR3 DNA: TGTGCCAGCAGCCGCTTACTTGGGGAGCTGTTTTTT